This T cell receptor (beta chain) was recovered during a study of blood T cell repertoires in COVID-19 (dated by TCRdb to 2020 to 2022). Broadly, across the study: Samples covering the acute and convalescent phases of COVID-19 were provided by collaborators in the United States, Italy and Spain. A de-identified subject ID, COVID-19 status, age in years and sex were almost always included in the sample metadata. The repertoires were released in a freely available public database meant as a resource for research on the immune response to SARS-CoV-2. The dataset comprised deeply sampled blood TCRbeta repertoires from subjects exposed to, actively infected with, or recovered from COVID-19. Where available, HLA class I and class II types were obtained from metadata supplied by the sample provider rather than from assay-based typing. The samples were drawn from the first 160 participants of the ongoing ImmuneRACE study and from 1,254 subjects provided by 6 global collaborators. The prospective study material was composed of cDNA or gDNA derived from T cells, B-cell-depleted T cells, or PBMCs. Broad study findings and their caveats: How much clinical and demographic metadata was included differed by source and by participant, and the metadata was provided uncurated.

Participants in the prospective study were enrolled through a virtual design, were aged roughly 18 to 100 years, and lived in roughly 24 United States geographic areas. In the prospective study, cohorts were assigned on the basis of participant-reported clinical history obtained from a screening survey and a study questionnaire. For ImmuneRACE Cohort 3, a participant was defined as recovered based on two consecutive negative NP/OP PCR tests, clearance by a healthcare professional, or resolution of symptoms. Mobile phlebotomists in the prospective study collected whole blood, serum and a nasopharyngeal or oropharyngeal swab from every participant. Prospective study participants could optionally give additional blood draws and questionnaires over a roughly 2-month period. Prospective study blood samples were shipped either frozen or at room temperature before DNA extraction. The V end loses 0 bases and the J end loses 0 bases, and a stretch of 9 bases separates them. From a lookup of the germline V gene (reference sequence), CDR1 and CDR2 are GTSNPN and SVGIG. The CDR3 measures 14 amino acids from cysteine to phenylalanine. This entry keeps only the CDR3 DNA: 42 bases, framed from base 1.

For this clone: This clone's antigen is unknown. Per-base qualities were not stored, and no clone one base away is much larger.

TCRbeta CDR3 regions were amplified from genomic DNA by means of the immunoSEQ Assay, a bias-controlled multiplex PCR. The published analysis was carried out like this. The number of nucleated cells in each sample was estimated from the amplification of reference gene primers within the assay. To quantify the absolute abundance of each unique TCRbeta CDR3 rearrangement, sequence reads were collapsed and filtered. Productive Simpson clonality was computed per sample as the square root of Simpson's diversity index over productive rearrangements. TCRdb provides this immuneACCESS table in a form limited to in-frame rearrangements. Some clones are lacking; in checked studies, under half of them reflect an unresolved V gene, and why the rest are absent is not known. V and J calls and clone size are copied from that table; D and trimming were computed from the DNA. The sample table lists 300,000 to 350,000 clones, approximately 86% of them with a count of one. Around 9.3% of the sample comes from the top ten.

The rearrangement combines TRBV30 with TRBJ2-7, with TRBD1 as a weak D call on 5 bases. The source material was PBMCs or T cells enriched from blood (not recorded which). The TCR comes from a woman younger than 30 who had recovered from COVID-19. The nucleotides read TGTGCCTGGAGTGTAAGGGGATACTCCTACGAGCAGTACTTC. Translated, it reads CAWSVRGYSYEQYF.